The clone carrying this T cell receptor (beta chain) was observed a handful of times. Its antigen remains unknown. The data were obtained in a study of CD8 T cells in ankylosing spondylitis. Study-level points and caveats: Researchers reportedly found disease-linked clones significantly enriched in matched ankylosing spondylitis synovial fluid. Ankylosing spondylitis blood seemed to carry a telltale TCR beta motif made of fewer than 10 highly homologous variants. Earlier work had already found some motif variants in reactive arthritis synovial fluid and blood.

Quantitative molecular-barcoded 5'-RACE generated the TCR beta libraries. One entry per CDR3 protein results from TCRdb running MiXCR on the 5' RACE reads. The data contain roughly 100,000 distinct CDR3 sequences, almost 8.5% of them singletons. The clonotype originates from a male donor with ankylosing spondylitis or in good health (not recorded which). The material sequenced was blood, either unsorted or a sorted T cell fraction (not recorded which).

CDR3 in amino acids: CASSERPAEQFF. The CDR3 DNA follows: TGTGCCAGCAGCGAAAGGCCAGCTGAGCAGTTCTTC. The V call is TRBV7-9, the J call TRBJ2-1; D gene uncertain. The CDR3 sequence is 12 residues long. V was cut by 5 bases and J by 9 bases, with 11 bases left in between. CDR1 is SEHNR and CDR2 is FQNEAQ in the germline V gene (reference sequence).